A few counts support the clone carrying this T cell receptor beta chain. Its antigen is currently unknown. With V trimmed by 5 bases and J by 5 bases, 10 bases remained unmatched. The CDR3 sequence is 15 residues long. Germline loops: CDR1 MDHEN, CDR2 SYDVKM. The data are from a study of regulatory T cells in long-lasting Graves disease. General study points: With persistent disease, TRBV28, TRBJ1-2 and TRBJ2-5 were the favored segments.

Arm-PCR of CDR3 regions and iRepertoire HTBI primers were the basis on which TCR beta libraries were built. TCRdb itself ran the multiplex PCR reads through MiXCR, one entry per CDR3 protein. The sample lists about 450,000 distinct CDR3 sequences; roughly 15% were seen once. Time point: newly diagnosed GD, antithyroid drugs for less than 3 months. The TCR library used RNA extracted from PBMCs. The same sample was also used in a study of T cells in Graves' hyperthyroidism and ophthalmopathy. From that second work: For Graves' hyperthyroidism to be stable, ophthalmopathy could not progress within 18 months. A set of HTBI primers served as the primers for a first-round RT-PCR of the TCR CDR3. Most clonotypes expanded in thyroid above 0.001 were likewise present in blood.

The TCR sequence derives from a woman in her twenties or thirties with Graves disease. The source was peripheral blood mononuclear cells (PBMCs), collected at new diagnosis, from a patient treated with antithyroid drugs. The rearrangement joins TRBV28 to TRBJ2-5; 8 bases line up with TRBD2. For the CDR3, the DNA is TGTGCCAGCAGTCCCATGCGGGAGGCGCAGGAGACCCAGTACTTC. Its protein is CASSPMREAQETQYF.